These T cell receptor beta chains were read from a single sample in a study of blood T cell repertoires in COVID-19. Clones were read by immunoSEQ multiplex PCR, and TCRdb kept only the in-frame ones, dropping some. The top ten clones hold approximately 12% of a sample with about 170,000 clones, 70% to 85% of them seen once. Sequenced material: PBMCs or T cells enriched from blood (not recorded which). The source is a man aged 50 to 60 who had recovered from COVID-19. Both conserved end residues are part of each CDR3. The order of the fields is CDR3 DNA, CDR3 protein, D gene, clone size, J gene, V gene. A D gene is named only where the DNA matches it firmly. Clone size is stated in some rows and not others, as once, few, many or a class when expanded.

DNA: TGCGCCAGCAGCCAAGTCTTTGACAGGGCGCGGAATTCACCCCTCCACTTT; CDR3: CASSQVFDRARNSPLHF; D: TRBD1; size: NA; J: TRBJ1-6; V: TRBV4-1
DNA: TGTGCCAGCAGCCTCGCGGGGGGTACAAACTATGGCTACACCTTC; CDR3: CASSLAGGTNYGYTF; D: NA; size: NA; J: TRBJ1-2; V: TRBV11-1
DNA: TGTGCCTGGGTAGCGGGGGGGCGGAATGAGCAGTTCTTC; CDR3: CAWVAGGRNEQFF; D: TRBD2; size: NA; J: TRBJ2-1; V: TRBV30
DNA: TGTGCCAGCACCAAGGGGGGAGAAAATCAGCCCCAGCATTTT; CDR3: CASTKGGENQPQHF; D: NA; size: NA; J: TRBJ1-5; V: TRBV7-9
DNA: TGTGCCAGCAGCCCGGGACAGGGTAATCAGCCCCAGCATTTT; CDR3: CASSPGQGNQPQHF; D: TRBD1; size: NA; J: TRBJ1-5; V: TRBV9
DNA: TGTGCCAGCAGACCTAGCGGGAGCTCCGAGCAGTACTTC; CDR3: CASRPSGSSEQYF; D: TRBD2; size: NA; J: TRBJ2-7; V: TRBV5-4
DNA: TGTGCCAGCAGCCCGAGGGTCCAAGAGACCCAGTACTTC; CDR3: CASSPRVQETQYF; D: NA; size: NA; J: TRBJ2-5; V: TRBV25-1
DNA: TGTGCCAGCAGCCAAGAGATTCACAGGGCTCCCTCCTACAATGAGCAGTTCTTC; CDR3: CASSQEIHRAPSYNEQFF; D: NA; size: NA; J: TRBJ2-1; V: TRBV14
DNA: TGTGCCAGCAGTTACTCGTCGAGGTCCGGCTACGAGCAGTACTTC; CDR3: CASSYSSRSGYEQYF; D: NA; size: NA; J: TRBJ2-7; V: TRBV6-6
DNA: TGCGCCAGCAGCCCGGGACTAGCGGGGGTACAGACAGATACGCAGTATTTT; CDR3: CASSPGLAGVQTDTQYF; D: TRBD2; size: NA; J: TRBJ2-3; V: TRBV5-1
DNA: TGTGCCAGCACCGACAGGGGGCAGTCACCCCTCCACTTT; CDR3: CASTDRGQSPLHF; D: TRBD1; size: NA; J: TRBJ1-6; V: TRBV12-3/TRBV12-4
DNA: TGTGCCAGCAGTGACAGGGGAACTGGAAACACCATATATTTT; CDR3: CASSDRGTGNTIYF; D: TRBD1; size: NA; J: TRBJ1-3; V: TRBV27
DNA: TGTGCCAGCAGCCGTGCAGGGGGCAATGGCTACACCTTC; CDR3: CASSRAGGNGYTF; D: TRBD1; size: NA; J: TRBJ1-2; V: TRBV5-6
DNA: TGTGCCAGCAAGGCCGCCACTTTCTCGCCGGGGAACTATGGCTACACCTTC; CDR3: CASKAATFSPGNYGYTF; D: NA; size: few; J: TRBJ1-2; V: TRBV2
DNA: TGCACCAGCAGCCAAGGGGGGCCAGAGTATTTT; CDR3: CTSSQGGPEYF; D: NA; size: once; J: TRBJ2-3; V: TRBV1
DNA: TGTGCCAGCTCACCACCGACAGCGAGTTCCCCCTATGGCTACACCTTC; CDR3: CASSPPTASSPYGYTF; D: NA; size: NA; J: TRBJ1-2; V: TRBV18
DNA: TGCGCCAGCAGCTTGGTGGGGGCCCCCTACGAGCAGTACTTC; CDR3: CASSLVGAPYEQYF; D: NA; size: NA; J: TRBJ2-7; V: TRBV5-1
DNA: TGTGCCAGCAGCCAGGGACTAGGAGAGTTCTTC; CDR3: CASSQGLGEFF; D: TRBD2; size: few; J: TRBJ2-1; V: TRBV3-1/TRBV3-2
DNA: TGTGCCAGTAGTATTAGCGGGGTCGAGCAGTACTTC; CDR3: CASSISGVEQYF; D: TRBD2; size: NA; J: TRBJ2-7; V: TRBV19
DNA: TGTGCCAGCAGCGTAGCCGGGGGTATAAGTGAAAAACTGTTTTTT; CDR3: CASSVAGGISEKLFF; D: NA; size: NA; J: TRBJ1-4; V: TRBV9
DNA: TGTGCCAGCAGTATGACAGGGTATGGCTACACCTTC; CDR3: CASSMTGYGYTF; D: TRBD1; size: few; J: TRBJ1-2; V: TRBV12-3/TRBV12-4
DNA: TGTGCCAGTAGTTTCCTAGCGGGGGGGCCCAGGGATGAGCAGTTCTTC; CDR3: CASSFLAGGPRDEQFF; D: TRBD2; size: NA; J: TRBJ2-1; V: TRBV19
DNA: TGTGCCAGCAGCATGAACAGGGTGGGCAATCAGCCCCAGCATTTT; CDR3: CASSMNRVGNQPQHF; D: NA; size: NA; J: TRBJ1-5; V: TRBV2
DNA: TGTGCCAGCAGCTTAGCAGGGAGAAGCACCGGGGAGCTGTTTTTT; CDR3: CASSLAGRSTGELFF; D: NA; size: NA; J: TRBJ2-2; V: TRBV7-2
DNA: TGTGCCAGCAGCGGGGGACTCCGGGGAGAGACCCAGTACTTC; CDR3: CASSGGLRGETQYF; D: NA; size: NA; J: TRBJ2-5; V: TRBV9
DNA: TGTGCCACCTCGGGACAGGGGGCAAGGGGTGACGAGCAGTACTTC; CDR3: CATSGQGARGDEQYF; D: TRBD1; size: NA; J: TRBJ2-7; V: TRBV6-5
DNA: TGTGCCAGCAGCTTAGGCCCTGGACAGAACACTGAAGCTTTCTTT; CDR3: CASSLGPGQNTEAFF; D: NA; size: NA; J: TRBJ1-1; V: TRBV7-2
DNA: TGTGCCAGCAGCAAAGAGGAACGGGAGCTGTTTTTT; CDR3: CASSKEERELFF; D: NA; size: few; J: TRBJ2-2; V: TRBV5-4
DNA: TGTGCCAGCAGCAACGGCGGGGGGTCCCGCTCTGGAAACACCATATATTTT; CDR3: CASSNGGGSRSGNTIYF; D: NA; size: few; J: TRBJ1-3; V: TRBV9
DNA: TGTGCCATCAGTGAGTCTGGGACAGGGGCGCAGCCCCAGCATTTT; CDR3: CAISESGTGAQPQHF; D: TRBD1; size: NA; J: TRBJ1-5; V: TRBV10-3
DNA: TGCGCCAGCAGCTCTGGACAGGCGGCAGATACGCAGTATTTT; CDR3: CASSSGQAADTQYF; D: TRBD1; size: NA; J: TRBJ2-3; V: TRBV5-1
DNA: TGTGCCAGCAGGTCGAGAGCGGGGGCAGTTGAAAAACTGTTTTTT; CDR3: CASRSRAGAVEKLFF; D: NA; size: NA; J: TRBJ1-4; V: TRBV4-2
DNA: TGTGCCAGCAGTGAGGGACACCCCCTCTCCTACGAGCAGTACTTC; CDR3: CASSEGHPLSYEQYF; D: NA; size: NA; J: TRBJ2-7; V: TRBV7-9
DNA: TGTGCCAGCATCTTGGGACAGTACAATCAGCCCCAGCATTTT; CDR3: CASILGQYNQPQHF; D: TRBD1; size: NA; J: TRBJ1-5; V: TRBV28
DNA: TGTGCCAGCTCACCGGGCTTTTATCAGCCCCAGCATTTT; CDR3: CASSPGFYQPQHF; D: NA; size: once; J: TRBJ1-5; V: TRBV18
DNA: TGTGCCTGGAGTGGGCTAGCGTCCACCGGGGAGCTGTTTTTT; CDR3: CAWSGLASTGELFF; D: NA; size: once; J: TRBJ2-2; V: TRBV30
DNA: TGCGCCAGCAGGGCACTAGCGGGGGGGGAGACCCAGTACTTC; CDR3: CASRALAGGETQYF; D: TRBD2; size: NA; J: TRBJ2-5; V: TRBV5-1
DNA: TGTGCCAGCAGCCGACCCTCGGGGGGGGCAGTTCGCGATACGCAGTATTTT; CDR3: CASSRPSGGAVRDTQYF; D: TRBD2; size: NA; J: TRBJ2-3; V: TRBV3-1/TRBV3-2
DNA: TGTGCCAGTAGTCTACAGGGGTTTTTAGATGGCTACACCTTC; CDR3: CASSLQGFLDGYTF; D: TRBD1; size: NA; J: TRBJ1-2; V: TRBV19
DNA: TGTGCCATCCGATTGACAGGGGGCGACGAGCAGTACTTC; CDR3: CAIRLTGGDEQYF; D: TRBD1; size: NA; J: TRBJ2-7; V: TRBV10-3
DNA: TGTGCCAGCAGCGATGGGCGCGTGATCACTGAAGCTTTCTTT; CDR3: CASSDGRVITEAFF; D: NA; size: NA; J: TRBJ1-1; V: TRBV11-2
DNA: TGTGCCAGCAGTTTATCGGCCGGGGGGGCAAGGAATGAGCAGTTCTTC; CDR3: CASSLSAGGARNEQFF; D: TRBD2; size: few; J: TRBJ2-1; V: TRBV27
DNA: TGCGCCAGCAGCCCCCCTATGAGCACTGAAGCTTTCTTT; CDR3: CASSPPMSTEAFF; D: NA; size: NA; J: TRBJ1-1; V: TRBV4-1
DNA: TGTGCCACCAGTTCAGGCGGGGGGGGCTACAATGAGCAGTTCTTC; CDR3: CATSSGGGGYNEQFF; D: TRBD2; size: few; J: TRBJ2-1; V: TRBV24-1
DNA: TGTGCCAGCAGCCAAGATACGACAGCCTCTGGAAACACCATATATTTT; CDR3: CASSQDTTASGNTIYF; D: NA; size: NA; J: TRBJ1-3; V: TRBV3-1/TRBV3-2
DNA: TGCGCCAGCAGCTTGGCCGGGGGAGCCAACTATGGCTACACCTTC; CDR3: CASSLAGGANYGYTF; D: NA; size: NA; J: TRBJ1-2; V: TRBV5-1
DNA: TGCGCCAGCAGCCCTACCCTCCCCCGAGACAGGGTTAAAACTAATGAAAAACTGTTTTTT; CDR3: CASSPTLPRDRVKTNEKLFF; D: TRBD1; size: NA; J: TRBJ1-4; V: TRBV4-3
DNA: TGCGCCAGCAGCTTGACAGGACCCCCTGGAAACACCATATATTTT; CDR3: CASSLTGPPGNTIYF; D: NA; size: NA; J: TRBJ1-3; V: TRBV5-1
DNA: TGTGCCACCTCCCCGGGGTTTGGTGGCTACACCTTC; CDR3: CATSPGFGGYTF; D: NA; size: few; J: TRBJ1-2; V: TRBV15
DNA: TGTGCCAGTAGTCTCAAAGCGGGCCACAATGAGCAGTTCTTC; CDR3: CASSLKAGHNEQFF; D: NA; size: NA; J: TRBJ2-1; V: TRBV19
DNA: TGTGCCAGCAGCATGGGACAGGCTAGCAATCAGCCCCAGCATTTT; CDR3: CASSMGQASNQPQHF; D: TRBD1; size: NA; J: TRBJ1-5; V: TRBV5-6
DNA: TGCGCCAGCAGCCCAGGGGGGTCGGGTTACGAGCAGTACTTC; CDR3: CASSPGGSGYEQYF; D: NA; size: NA; J: TRBJ2-7; V: TRBV5-1
DNA: TGTGCCAGCAGTCTACAGGGGGCGCCGGAAAAACTGTTTTTT; CDR3: CASSLQGAPEKLFF; D: TRBD1; size: NA; J: TRBJ1-4; V: TRBV2
DNA: TGTGCCAGCAGTTTCGGACCAGGGCCCAATCAGCCCCAGCATTTT; CDR3: CASSFGPGPNQPQHF; D: NA; size: NA; J: TRBJ1-5; V: TRBV28
DNA: TGTGCCAGCGGATACGGGACAGGGGGTGGCAATCAGCCCCAGCATTTT; CDR3: CASGYGTGGGNQPQHF; D: TRBD1; size: NA; J: TRBJ1-5; V: TRBV9
DNA: TGTGCCAGCAGTCGGGCATCGAGGGACACCGGGGAGCTGTTTTTT; CDR3: CASSRASRDTGELFF; D: NA; size: few; J: TRBJ2-2; V: TRBV7-9
DNA: TGTGCCAGCAGCTTGGGGGGGGATAACTATGGCTACACCTTC; CDR3: CASSLGGDNYGYTF; D: NA; size: NA; J: TRBJ1-2; V: TRBV7-8
DNA: TGTGCCAGCAGCTTAAACAGGGGCGGCGAGCAGTACTTC; CDR3: CASSLNRGGEQYF; D: TRBD1; size: few; J: TRBJ2-7; V: TRBV7-6
DNA: TGTGCCAGCAGCTTAATCCGTCCGGAGCGGGGGGAAAGGCAGTTCTTC; CDR3: CASSLIRPERGERQFF; D: TRBD2; size: NA; J: TRBJ2-1; V: TRBV7-3